This is a list of T cell receptor beta chains from one sample in a study of T-cell reconstitution after alpha-beta-depleted transplantation in children. Each CDR3 protein gets one entry after TCRdb re-called the PCR reads with MiXCR. The sample lists hundreds of thousands of distinct CDR3 sequences, around 13% occurring once. Sequencing used PBMCs, mostly from graft donor cells, obtained 360 days after TCRalphabeta/CD19-depleted stem cell transplant. These receptor sequences come from a male patient younger than 18 who had a stem cell transplant for acute myeloid leukemia, so the T cells may come from the graft donor. Each CDR3 is given without its conserved first and last residue.

CDR3 length,V gene,CDR3 protein
13,TRBV5-6,ASSPNGQGGEKLF
13,TRBV10-3,AISPGGLSSYEQY
13,TRBV24-1,ATSDRTSATYEQY
12,TRBV25-1,ATSKAGAGNEQF
12,TRBV28,ASSLWTSNQPQH
13,TRBV9,ASSALGKGNTEAF
14,TRBV4-1,ASSHLGQSYSYEQY
13,TRBV6-1,ASSPLTGRYEKLF
13,TRBV27,ASRAQGANSYEQY
14,TRBV6-5,ASSLGLAGTTGELF
11,TRBV29-1,SVAYSRNYGYT
10,TRBV19,ASSIDWEIKY
16,TRBV20-1,SARGRLAGGPPALVQY
12,TRBV12-3/TRBV12-4,ASRGFLAKNIQY
13,TRBV7-3,ASSLLPGFPETQY
12,TRBV29-1,SVEGQDVTGELF
9,TRBV28,ASRLTGPQY
11,TRBV7-8,ASSLLLNYEQY
15,TRBV5-1,ASSLTPVLAGVFEQY
11,TRBV7-8,ASIATGDYEQY
14,TRBV10-3,AISSVGALSGNTIY
13,TRBV12-3/TRBV12-4,ASSLFSGRAGTQY
13,TRBV5-4,ASSGGTSGINEQY
14,TRBV20-1,SAPSPGTRNTDTQY
14,TRBV6-5,ASSYSLTGLAYEQY
15,TRBV2,ASRRGFSGQGTDTQY
14,TRBV6-5,ASSYTGQGLTDTQY
12,TRBV29-1,SGLFMGQGLGYT
13,TRBV7-9,ASSPSRGPYNEQF
12,TRBV2,ASSWDRGAGELF
13,TRBV20-1,SARDRREGTGELF
12,TRBV29-1,SVEGLAGDGTQY
14,TRBV20-1,SARPTQTSVFYEQY
13,TRBV27,ASSSTRTHGETQY
13,TRBV10-3,AISNLPGDTDTQY
14,TRBV3-1,ASSRVGPPSYNEQF
11,TRBV4-2,ASSLVWVNEQY
13,TRBV7-2,ASTLPGGPGETQY
8,TRBV30,AWSGTEAF
12,TRBV6-4,ASSSGTYTGELF
12,TRBV25-1,ASSEGTGDNEQF
14,TRBV7-9,ASSSTGGQEAYEQY
13,TRBV5-1,ASSDPGRGTDTQY
14,TRBV4-2,ASSQEGTSVYNEQF
13,TRBV7-2,ASSYIQGRRNIQY
14,TRBV4-3,ANSQGLIWGPHEQY
13,TRBV27,ASSLWGQGGYGYT